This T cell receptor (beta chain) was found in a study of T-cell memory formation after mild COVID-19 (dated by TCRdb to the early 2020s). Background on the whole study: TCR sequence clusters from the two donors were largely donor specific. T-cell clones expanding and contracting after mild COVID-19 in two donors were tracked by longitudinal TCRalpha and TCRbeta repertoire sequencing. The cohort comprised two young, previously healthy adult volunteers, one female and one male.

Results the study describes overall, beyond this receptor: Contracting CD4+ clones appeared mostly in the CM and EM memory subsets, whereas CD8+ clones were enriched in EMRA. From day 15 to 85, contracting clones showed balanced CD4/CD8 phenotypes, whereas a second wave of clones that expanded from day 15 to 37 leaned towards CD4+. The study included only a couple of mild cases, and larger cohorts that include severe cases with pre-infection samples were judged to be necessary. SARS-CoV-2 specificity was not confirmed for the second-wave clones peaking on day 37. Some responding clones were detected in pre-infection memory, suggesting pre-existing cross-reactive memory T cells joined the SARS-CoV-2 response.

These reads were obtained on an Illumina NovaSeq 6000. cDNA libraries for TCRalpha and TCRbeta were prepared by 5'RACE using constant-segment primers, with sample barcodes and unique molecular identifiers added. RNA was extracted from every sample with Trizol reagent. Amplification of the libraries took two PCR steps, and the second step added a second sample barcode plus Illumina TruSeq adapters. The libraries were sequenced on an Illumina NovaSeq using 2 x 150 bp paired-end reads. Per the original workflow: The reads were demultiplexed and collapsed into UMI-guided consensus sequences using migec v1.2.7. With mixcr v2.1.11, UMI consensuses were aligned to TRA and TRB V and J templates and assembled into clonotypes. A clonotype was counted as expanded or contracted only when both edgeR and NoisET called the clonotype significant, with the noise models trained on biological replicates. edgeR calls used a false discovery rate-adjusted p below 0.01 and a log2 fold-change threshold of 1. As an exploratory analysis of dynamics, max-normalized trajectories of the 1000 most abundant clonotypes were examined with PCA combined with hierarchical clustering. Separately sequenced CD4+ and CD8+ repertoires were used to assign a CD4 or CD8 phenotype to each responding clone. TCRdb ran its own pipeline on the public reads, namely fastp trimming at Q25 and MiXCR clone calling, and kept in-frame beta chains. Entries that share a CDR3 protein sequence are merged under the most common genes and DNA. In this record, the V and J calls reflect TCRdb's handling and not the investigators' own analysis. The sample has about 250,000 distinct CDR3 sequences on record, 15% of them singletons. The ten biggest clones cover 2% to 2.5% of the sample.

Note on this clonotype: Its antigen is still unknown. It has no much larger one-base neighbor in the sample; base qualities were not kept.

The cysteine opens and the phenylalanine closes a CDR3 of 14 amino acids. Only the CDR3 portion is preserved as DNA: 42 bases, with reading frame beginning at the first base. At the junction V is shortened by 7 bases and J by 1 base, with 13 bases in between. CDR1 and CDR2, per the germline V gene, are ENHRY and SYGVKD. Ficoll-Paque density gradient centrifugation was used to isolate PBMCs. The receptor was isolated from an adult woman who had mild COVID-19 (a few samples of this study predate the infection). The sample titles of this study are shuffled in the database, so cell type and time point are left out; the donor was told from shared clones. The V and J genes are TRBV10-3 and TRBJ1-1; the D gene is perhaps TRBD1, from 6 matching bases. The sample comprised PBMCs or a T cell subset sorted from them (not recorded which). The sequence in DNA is TGTGCCATCAAAGAGGCAGGGGAGAACACTGAAGCTTTCTTT. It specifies CAIKEAGENTEAFF.